Each of the 28 T cell receptor beta chains below was sequenced from the same sample in a study of lymphopenia after photon versus proton radiotherapy. Only in-frame clones appear in the TCRdb table, and some are missing; sequencing was by immunoSEQ multiplex PCR. The sample has about 26,000 clones, around 85% seen once; the top ten hold roughly 5.2%. This specimen was peripheral blood, taken from a patient treated with photon-based radiotherapy. The receptor source for this set is a man between 25 and 39 years old with gastric cancer.

This clone was counted only a few times. The V gene is TRBV7-2, the J gene TRBJ1-4, with 7 bases aligning to TRBD1. V lost 4 bases and J lost 8; bases outside the gene matches: 4. The germline CDR1 and CDR2 sequences are SGHTA and FQGNSA. The CDR3 is made up of 13 amino acids. The CDR3 loop is CASSSQGGEKLFF. The CDR3 DNA follows: TGTGCCAGCAGCTCCCAGGGGGGGGAAAAACTGTTTTTT.

The V and J genes are TRBV19 and TRBJ2-1, with 7 positions matching TRBD2. CDR1 and CDR2 from the germline V gene are LNHDA and SQIVND (reference sequence). V was pared by 4 bases and J by 10 bases, with 13 bases of the junction left unmatched. The CDR3 contains 15 residues. CDR3: CASSRFYGTTYEQFF. The DNA for the CDR3 is TGTGCCAGTAGTAGATTCTACGGGACTACCTACGAGCAGTTCTTC.

The chain is built from TRBV10-3 and TRBJ1-1; possibly TRBD1 for D (5 bases). V was clipped by 6 bases and J by 5 bases, with 16 bases between them. This CDR3 has 14 residues. Germline V gene lookup returns CDR1 ENHRY and CDR2 SYGVKD. The CDR3 loop is CAISEQAVGTEAFF. DNA of the CDR3: TGTGCCATCAGCGAACAGGCTGTGGGTACTGAAGCTTTCTTT.

V and J are TRBV19 and TRBJ1-2; 7 bases align to TRBD1. V dropped 4 bases and J dropped 0; count of bases not matched to a gene: 8. The CDR3 is 16 amino acids. Germline CDR1 is LNHDA and CDR2 is SQIVND (reference sequence). The CDR3 sequence: CASSRGDGTANYGYTF. The CDR3 coding sequence is TGTGCCAGTAGTAGGGGGGACGGGACAGCTAACTATGGCTACACCTTC. The full variable domain, in which reference TRBV19 and TRBJ1-2 provide the parts outside the CDR3, is DGGITQSPKYLFRKEGQNVTLSCEQNLNHDAMYWYRQDPGQGLRLIYYSQIVNDFQKGDIAEGYSVSREKKESFPLTVTSAQKNPTAFYLCASSRGDGTANYGYTFGSGTRLTVV.

The chain employs TRBV5-5 and TRBJ1-1; D gene unclear. The CDR3 is 13 amino acids. V was clipped by 1 base and J by 1 base, with 5 bases between them. Looked up from germline, CDR1 is SGHKS and CDR2 is YYEKEE (reference sequence). The CDR3 spells CASSLSENTEAFF. The CDR3 nucleotides are TGTGCCAGCAGCTTGAGTGAGAACACTGAAGCTTTCTTT.

The genes are TRBV19 and TRBJ1-2; tentatively, D is TRBD1 (5 bases). V was clipped by 11 bases and J by 2 bases, with 21 bases between them. Germline loops: CDR1 LNHDA, CDR2 SQIVND (reference sequence). The CDR3 is 15 amino acids. The CDR3 region has the DNA TGTGCCTCTACGCCCGGGGGAGGCTTAAACTATGGCTACACCTTC. It specifies CASTPGGGLNYGYTF.

V usage is TRBV5-6 and J usage is TRBJ1-4, with D possibly matching TRBD1 (6 bases). This CDR3 has 16 amino acids. With 4 bases removed from V and 3 bases from J, the gap between germline ends came to 16 bases. Germline V gene data show CDR1 as SGHDT and CDR2 as YYEEEE. The CDR3 loop reads CASSLRRQVPNEKLFF. In nucleotides, the CDR3 is TGTGCCAGCAGCCTCCGGAGACAGGTTCCTAATGAAAAACTGTTTTTT.

Written as DNA, the CDR3 is TGTGCCAGCACCTTGGGACAAGGGGGTGGCTACACCTTC. It yields the protein CASTLGQGGGYTF. This chain joins TRBV6-5 and TRBJ1-2, with D possibly TRBD1 on 6 matching bases. Trimming removed 7 bases at V and 7 bases at J, with 16 bases between. The CDR3 runs to 13 residues. Per the germline V gene, CDR1 is MNHEY and CDR2 is SVGAGI.

The chain joins TRBV10-1 to TRBJ2-1, with TRBD2 matching 10 bases. With 2 bases clipped from V and 7 bases from J, the junction kept 11 bases outside the gene matches. The CDR3 is made up of 17 amino acids. Germline CDR1 is WNHNN and CDR2 is SYGVQD (reference sequence). The CDR3 nucleotides are TGCGCCAGCAGTGAGACCCCGAGCGGGAGGGGAGGGAATGAGCAGTTCTTC. Protein sequence: CASSETPSGRGGNEQFF.

This chain links TRBV6-1 with TRBJ2-3; D is unclear. The CDR3 extends over 14 amino acids. Germline values: CDR1 MNHNS, CDR2 SASEGT. V lost 6 bases, J lost 2 bases, and 12 bases lay in between. The CDR3: CASRPLYLTDTQYF. CDR3 coding DNA: TGTGCCAGCAGACCCCTTTACCTCACAGATACGCAGTATTTT.

The chain employs TRBV18 and TRBJ2-3; TRBD1 aligns across 7 bases. This CDR3 region has 16 residues. Germline CDR1 and CDR2: KGHSH and LQKENI. The V and J ends lost 6 bases and 5 bases, in that order; junction bases with no gene match: 14. CDR3 sequence reads: CASSYRGLQEGDTQYF. The CDR3 bases are TGTGCCAGCTCCTACAGGGGTCTTCAGGAAGGAGATACGCAGTATTTT.

This rearrangement joins TRBV4-1 to TRBJ1-1; D is undetermined. CDR1 is MGHRA, CDR2 YSYEKL, per germline. This CDR3 has 15 residues. Trimming removed 3 bases from V and 0 bases from J, with 11 bases in between. The CDR3 loop is CASSQTENLNTEAFF. CDR3 nucleotides: TGCGCCAGCAGCCAGACTGAGAACCTGAACACTGAAGCTTTCTTT.

This clone was counted once. CDR3 bases: TGTGCCAGCAGTGACAGGGGGGCGGATCAGCCCCAGCATTTT. Translation gives CASSDRGADQPQHF. The chain recombines TRBV2 with TRBJ1-5, with 7 bases fitting TRBD1. This CDR3 has 14 residues. The V gene's germline CDR1 is SNHLY and CDR2 FYNNEI. The trim removed 3 bases at V and 5 bases at J, leaving 4 bases unmatched.

The chain is built from TRBV27 and TRBJ2-7; 10 nucleotides match TRBD2. With 6 bases clipped from V and 5 bases from J, the junction kept 4 bases outside the gene matches. CDR1 MNHEY and CDR2 SMNVEV come from the germline V gene (reference sequence). The CDR3 is 13 amino acids. CDR3 bases: TGTGCCAGCAGAAGGACTAGCGGACACGAGCAGTACTTC. Protein: CASRRTSGHEQYF.

The chain is built from TRBV5-1 and TRBJ1-4; D is unresolved. The CDR3 is 15 residues long. The germline gives CDR1 SGHRS, CDR2 YFSETQ. The germline V and J ends were trimmed by 0 bases and 0 bases, with 6 bases remaining between them. The CDR3 DNA reads TGCGCCAGCAGCTTGGCGGCAGCAACTAATGAAAAACTGTTTTTT. Translation gives CASSLAAATNEKLFF.

This clone has a single count. The chain recombines TRBV7-2 with TRBJ2-5, with D possibly called TRBD1 or TRBD2 (6 bases each). Germline V lookup: CDR1 SGHTA, CDR2 FQGNSA. V gave up 5 bases and J gave up 5 bases, with 18 bases separating them. There are 15 residues in the CDR3. The DNA of the CDR3 is TGTGCCAGCAGCCCCCAAGGAGGGGGGCGGGAGACCCAGTACTTC. This gives the protein CASSPQGGGRETQYF. The whole variable domain, filled in from reference TRBV7-2 and TRBJ2-5, reads GAGVSQSPSNKVTEKGKDVELRCDPISGHTALYWYRQSLGQGLEFLIYFQGNSAPDKSGLPSDRFSAERTGGSVSTLTIQRTQQEDSAVYLCASSPQGGGRETQYFGPGTRLLVL.

The CDR3 sequence is CASSTGQNTEAFF. The CDR3 region has the DNA TGTGCCAGCAGCACGGGGCAGAACACTGAAGCTTTCTTT. This rearrangement joins TRBV9 to TRBJ1-1; tentative D call: TRBD1 (5 bases). Germline-derived CDR1 and CDR2 are SGDLS and YYNGEE. Between the trimmed V and J ends, which lost 4 bases and 1 base, there was a span of 8 bases. CDR3 length: 13 residues. Supplemented by reference TRBV9 and TRBJ1-1, the full variable domain reads DSGVTQTPKHLITATGQRVTLRCSPRSGDLSVYWYQQSLDQGLQFLIQYYNGEERAKGNILERFSAQQFPDLHSELNLSSLELGDSALYFCASSTGQNTEAFFGQGTRLTVV.

This sequence joins TRBV7-2 and TRBJ2-3, with 11 positions matching TRBD2. Germline lookup yields CDR1 SGHTA and CDR2 FQGNSA. V was clipped by 1 base and J by 9 bases; unmatched bases: 0. This CDR3 has 13 residues. The CDR3 sequence: CASSLVAGGTQYF. As DNA, the CDR3 is TGTGCCAGCAGCTTAGTAGCGGGAGGGACGCAGTATTTT.

The chain couples TRBV5-1 to TRBJ2-7, with D perhaps TRBD1 (7 bases). The CDR3 loop spans 16 amino acids. Trimming stripped 4 bases from V and 1 base from J, with 18 bases between. Germline values: CDR1 SGHRS, CDR2 YFSETQ. CDR3 sequence: CASSPQQGTLSYEQYF. The CDR3 coding sequence is TGCGCCAGCAGCCCCCAACAGGGGACTCTATCCTACGAGCAGTACTTC.

V usage is TRBV7-3 and J usage is TRBJ2-3; D is undetermined. The CDR3 contains 16 residues. V was pared by 6 bases and J by 5 bases, with 21 bases between. The V gene's germline CDR1 is SGHTA and CDR2 FQGTGA. The DNA for the CDR3 is TGTGCCAGCAGTCTTACCGGGCCCCAAGGTCAAGATACGCAGTATTTT. This encodes CASSLTGPQGQDTQYF.

The chain joins TRBV7-8 to TRBJ2-5; 9 nucleotides agree with TRBD2. With V trimmed by 6 bases and J by 4 bases, 6 bases remained unmatched. Per germline, CDR1 SGHVS and CDR2 FQNEAQ. CDR3 length equals 14 residues. CDR3 loop: CASRRGSGGETQYF. The CDR3 DNA sequence: TGTGCCAGCAGGAGGGGTAGCGGGGGAGAGACCCAGTACTTC.

This chain uses TRBV10-3 with TRBJ2-3, with unresolved D. Germline V gene sequence: CDR1 ENHRY, CDR2 SYGVKD. With 0 bases removed from V and 1 base from J, the gap between germline ends came to 5 bases. This CDR3 is built from 14 residues. CDR3 DNA: TGTGCCATCAGTGAGTCGACTGGCACAGATACGCAGTATTTT. Translating it yields CAISESTGTDTQYF.

This clone was seen only a few times. The rearrangement uses TRBV10-3 and TRBJ2-5; 10 bases are a match to TRBD2. Germline CDR1 reads ENHRY; CDR2 reads SYGVKD. CDR3 length: 13 amino acids. After removal of 5 bases from V and 5 bases from J, the junction contained 2 bases not matched to a gene. The CDR3 sequence: CAISLAGEETQYF. The CDR3 coding sequence is TGTGCCATCAGTCTAGCGGGGGAGGAGACCCAGTACTTC.

The table lists this clone with a few counts. The chain has TRBV9 and TRBJ1-1; unclear D gene. CDR3 size: 14 residues. CDR1 is SGDLS, CDR2 YYNGEE, per germline. Trimming removed 0 bases at V and 0 bases at J, with 6 bases between. In DNA form, the CDR3 reads TGTGCCAGCAGCGTAGAATCCCTGAACACTGAAGCTTTCTTT. Its protein is CASSVESLNTEAFF. The full variable domain, rest sourced from reference TRBV9 and TRBJ1-1, is DSGVTQTPKHLITATGQRVTLRCSPRSGDLSVYWYQQSLDQGLQFLIQYYNGEERAKGNILERFSAQQFPDLHSELNLSSLELGDSALYFCASSVESLNTEAFFGQGTRLTVV.

The chain recombines TRBV13 with TRBJ2-3; D gene uncertain. Between the trimmed V and J ends, which lost 2 bases and 2 bases, there was a span of 20 bases. Germline V gene data show CDR1 as PRHDT and CDR2 as FYEKMQ (reference sequence). The CDR3 is made up of 18 amino acids. CDR3 region: CASSLRFSVGLHTDTQYF. CDR3 DNA sequence: TGTGCCAGCAGCTTAAGGTTCTCTGTAGGCCTCCACACAGATACGCAGTATTTT.

The chain has TRBV6-1 and TRBJ1-1, with a weak D call TRBD1 (5 bases). Germline CDR1 MNHNS, CDR2 SASEGT. V dropped 2 bases and J dropped 5 bases, with 18 bases sitting between them. The CDR3 length is 16 residues. CDR3 DNA sequence: TGTGCCAGCAGTGAACGCTTCATGGACCCAGGGACTGAAGCTTTCTTT. The encoded protein is CASSERFMDPGTEAFF.

In this sample, this clone turned up a few times. V and J are TRBV2 and TRBJ2-7; tentatively, D is TRBD2 (6 bases). The CDR3 runs 14 residues. Per germline, CDR1 SNHLY and CDR2 FYNNEI. V lost 6 bases and J lost 3, with 15 bases in between. CDR3 loop: CASRYRDLNYEQYF. The CDR3 DNA follows: TGTGCCAGCAGATACCGGGACTTGAACTACGAGCAGTACTTC.

J is TRBJ2-5 and V is TRBV2, with a tentative D call TRBD2 (5 bases). Germline CDR1 reads SNHLY; CDR2 reads FYNNEI. V gave up 10 bases and J gave up 11 bases, with 20 bases separating them. The length of the CDR3 is 12 residues. The CDR3 spells CATPGNTGEQYF. In DNA, the CDR3 is TGTGCCACCCCGGGGAACACCGGGGAGCAGTACTTC. Complete variable domain (other parts from reference TRBV2 and TRBJ2-5): EPEVTQTPSHQVTQMGQEVILRCVPISNHLYFYWYRQILGQKVEFLVSFYNNEISEKSEIFDDQFSVERPDGSNFTLKIRSTKLEDSAMYFCATPGNTGEQYFGPGTRLLVL.